This T cell receptor beta chain originates from a study of early stage breast cancer tumors. Overall study context: Average read coverage per sample was approximately 9.1-fold.

Libraries were prepared by immunoSEQ multiplex PCR; TCRdb keeps only in-frame clonotypes and omits some of them. The sample records around 25,000 clones, about two thirds being singletons. Study-wide results and limits: Tumor and normal breast were distinguished via blood comparison in about 90% of the 16 patients. Most shared enriched TCRB sequences were commonly generated ones.

With 8 bases removed from V and 1 base from J, the gap between germline ends came to 8 bases. The CDR3 length is 12 residues. CDR1 and CDR2 (germline): MNHEY, SVGAGI. Concerning this clone: The antigen remains unidentified.

Each tumor contributed about 18-50 mg of diced tissue. This TCR was recovered from a person between 55 and 69 years old with breast cancer. This chain links TRBV6-5 with TRBJ1-1, with a weak D call TRBD1 (5 bases). Sequenced material: breast tumor tissue. Here the CDR3 DNA reads TGTGCCAGCGCTGACAGGAACACTGAAGCTTTCTTT. The encoded protein is CASADRNTEAFF.